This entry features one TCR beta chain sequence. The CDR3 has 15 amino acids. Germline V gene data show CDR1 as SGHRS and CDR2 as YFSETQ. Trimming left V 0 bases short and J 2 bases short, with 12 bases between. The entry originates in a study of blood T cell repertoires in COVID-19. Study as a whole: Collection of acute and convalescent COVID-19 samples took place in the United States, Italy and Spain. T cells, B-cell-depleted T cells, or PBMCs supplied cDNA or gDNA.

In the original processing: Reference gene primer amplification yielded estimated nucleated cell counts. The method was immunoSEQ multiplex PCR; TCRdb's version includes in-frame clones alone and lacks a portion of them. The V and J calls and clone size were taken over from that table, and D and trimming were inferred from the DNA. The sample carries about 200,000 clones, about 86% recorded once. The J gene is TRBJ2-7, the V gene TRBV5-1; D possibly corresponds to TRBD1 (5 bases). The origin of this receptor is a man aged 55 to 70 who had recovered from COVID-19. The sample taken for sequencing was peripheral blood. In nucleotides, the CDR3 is TGCGCCAGCAGCTTGGAGGCAGGGTCCGCCTACGAGCAGTACTTC. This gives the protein CASSLEAGSAYEQYF.